The 25 T cell receptor beta chains given below trace back to one sample, sequenced in a study of CD8 T cells in ankylosing spondylitis. MiXCR, run by TCRdb on the 5' RACE reads, gives a single entry per CDR3 protein. The repertoire holds 300,000 to 400,000 distinct CDR3 sequences, with about 15% as singletons. Sample: blood, either unsorted or a sorted T cell fraction (not recorded which). These receptors were collected from a male donor with ankylosing spondylitis or in good health (not recorded which).

This chain connects TRBV7-2 to TRBJ2-1, with D hard to call. The ends were cut back, 5 bases at V and 8 bases at J, with 13 bases in the middle. Germline V gene sequence: CDR1 SGHTA, CDR2 FQGNSA. The CDR3 spans 13 residues. In DNA form, the CDR3 reads TGTGCCAGCAGCGGAGTAGCAGCCGATGAGCAGTTCTTC. It translates to CASSGVAADEQFF.

In its sample, this clonotype was seen a few times. The rearrangement links TRBV5-1 to TRBJ2-7; D is unresolved. The length of the CDR3 is 17 residues. Trimming removed 0 bases from V and 0 bases from J, with 16 bases in between. Germline loops: CDR1 SGHRS, CDR2 YFSETQ. The CDR3 DNA is TGCGCCAGCAGCTTGGATCGTAGAGGTTATAGCTCCTACGAGCAGTACTTC. The encoded protein is CASSLDRRGYSSYEQYF.

The table lists this clonotype with a few counts. V gene TRBV18 combines with J gene TRBJ2-5, with D perhaps matching TRBD1 (6 bases). The CDR3 covers 15 residues. Deletions cut 2 bases from V and 2 bases from J, with 12 bases between. The V gene's germline CDR1 is KGHSH and CDR2 LQKENI. CDR3 bases: TGTGCCAGCTCACCATTTCAGGGGCAACAAGAGACCCAGTACTTC. This translates into CASSPFQGQQETQYF.

This clonotype was seen repeatedly, ten times or more. The V and J genes are TRBV6-6 and TRBJ1-1; TRBD1 aligns across 9 bases. This CDR3 has 13 amino acids. Trimming removed 6 bases from V and 3 bases from J; junction bases left unmatched: 2. Germline V lookup: CDR1 MNHNY, CDR2 SVGAGI (reference sequence). The CDR3 is CASRRTGDTEAFF. DNA of the CDR3: TGTGCCAGCAGACGGACAGGGGACACTGAAGCTTTCTTT.

There are a few counts of this clonotype. The V gene is TRBV6-5, the J gene TRBJ1-2; D gene unclear. The V and J ends lost 2 bases and 6 bases respectively, with 10 bases between them. Germline CDR1 and CDR2: MNHEY and SVGAGI. The CDR3 loop spans 13 amino acids. CDR3 DNA: TGTGCCAGCAGTTACGAACAGTACAATGGCTACACCTTC. Amino acid sequence: CASSYEQYNGYTF.

The chain is built from TRBV20-1 and TRBJ2-2; no reliable D call. With 3 bases removed from V and 5 bases from J, the gap between germline ends came to 4 bases. The CDR3 has 11 amino acids. Germline CDR1 and CDR2: DFQATT and SNEGSKA (reference sequence). The CDR3 loop is CSARTTGELFF. Here the CDR3 DNA reads TGCAGTGCTAGGACTACCGGGGAGCTGTTTTTT.

This clonotype was observed a handful of times. The chain carries TRBV11-3 and TRBJ2-5; D is unclear. Trimming removed 5 bases at V and 5 bases at J, with 15 bases between. CDR1 and CDR2 (germline): SGHNT, YENEEA. The length of the CDR3 is 14 residues. CDR3 nucleotides: TGTGCCAGCAGCACCCTCTTTATTCGGGAGACCCAGTACTTC. This translates into CASSTLFIRETQYF.

This clonotype has a handful of counts. The chain joins TRBV11-2 to TRBJ2-7; a possible D gene is TRBD1 (5 bases). The CDR3 length is 14 residues. The V gene lost 4 bases and the J gene lost 7 bases, with 17 bases spanning the gap. CDR1 is SGHAT and CDR2 is FQNNGV in the germline V gene. The CDR3 DNA is TGTGCCAGCAGCTCCCTAGGGGTTGCTGGGGAGCAGTACTTC. Protein product: CASSSLGVAGEQYF. The full variable domain, with the rest looked up from reference TRBV11-2 and TRBJ2-7, is EAGVAQSPRYKIIEKRQSVAFWCNPISGHATLYWYQQILGQGPKLLIQFQNNGVVDDSQLPKDRFSAERLKGVDSTLKIQPAKLEDSAVYLCASSSLGVAGEQYFGPGTRLTVT.

This clonotype has at least ten counts. The DNA for the CDR3 is TGTGCCAGCAGCCATAGGACAGGGAGTGGTGGTCAGCCCCAGCATTTT. Translated: CASSHRTGSGGQPQHF. The chain is built from TRBV12-3 or TRBV12-4 and TRBJ1-5, with 8 bases identical to TRBD1. The CDR3 runs to 16 residues. The junction had 13 bases not matched to a gene; V was cut back by 6 bases and J by 6 bases.

The V and J genes are TRBV7-9 and TRBJ1-2; D unclear. CDR3 length: 12 amino acids. V lost 0 bases and J lost 8, with 7 bases in between. CDR1 and CDR2 (germline): SEHNR, FQNEAQ (reference sequence). CDR3 nucleotides: TGTGCCAGCAGCTTAGCGGGGATGGGCTACACCTTC. Translation gives CASSLAGMGYTF.

This clonotype appeared a few times. This chain links TRBV20-1 with TRBJ1-4, with a tentative D call TRBD1 (6 bases). The CDR3 extends over 16 amino acids. CDR1 and CDR2 (germline): DFQATT, SNEGSKA (reference sequence). V shed 0 bases and J shed 8 bases, with 19 bases lying between them. CDR3: CSARDAKLGASEKLFF. CDR3 in DNA: TGCAGTGCTAGAGATGCGAAGTTGGGGGCGAGCGAAAAACTGTTTTTT.

The DNA of the CDR3 is TGTGCCAGCAGCAGGGCGGGGGTGTCCTACAATGAGCAGTTCTTC. Its protein product is CASSRAGVSYNEQFF. The chain is built from TRBV3-1 and TRBJ2-1, with 7 bases aligning to TRBD2. Per germline, CDR1 LGHDT and CDR2 YNNKEL (reference sequence). The V and J ends lost 5 bases and 1 base, in that order; junction bases with no gene match: 5. The CDR3 consists of 15 residues.

This clonotype was counted between two and nine times. J is TRBJ2-3 and V is TRBV7-2, with 8 bases lining up with TRBD2. CDR1 and CDR2 from the germline V gene are SGHTA and FQGNSA. The CDR3 has 15 residues. The junction had 5 bases not matched to a gene; V was cut back by 1 base and J by 5 bases. The CDR3 region is CASSLGGGPGDTQYF. The CDR3 nucleotides are TGTGCCAGCAGCTTAGGCGGGGGGCCTGGAGATACGCAGTATTTT.

The chain is built from TRBV2 and TRBJ2-2, with 8 bases fitting TRBD1. Trimming at V came to 11 bases and at J to 0 bases, leaving 5 bases not matched to a gene. Germline lookup yields CDR1 SNHLY and CDR2 FYNNEI. This CDR3 has 14 residues. The CDR3 DNA is TGTGCCTGTAAACAGGGGGCGAACACCGGGGAGCTGTTTTTT. It yields the protein CACKQGANTGELFF.

The chain joins TRBV7-8 to TRBJ1-1; D is ambiguous. This CDR3 region has 13 residues. The germline V and J ends were trimmed by 2 bases and 6 bases, with 10 bases remaining between them. The germline V gene encodes CDR1 SGHVS and CDR2 FQNEAQ. CDR3 bases: TGTGCCAGCAGCTTATCCCAAGAGGCTGAAGCTTTCTTT. Its translation is CASSLSQEAEAFF.

The chain is built from TRBV20-1 and TRBJ1-2; 10 nucleotides line up with TRBD1. Germline V gene lookup returns CDR1 DFQATT and CDR2 SNEGSKA (reference sequence). The length of the CDR3 is 14 residues. The trim removed 2 bases at V and 7 bases at J, leaving 7 bases unmatched. Here the CDR3 DNA reads TGCAGTGCTAGAATCGGGACAGGGGATAGTGGCTACACCTTC. It specifies CSARIGTGDSGYTF.

This clonotype was recorded at least ten times. The chain has TRBV11-2 and TRBJ2-3; TRBD2 aligns across 8 bases. The CDR3 loop spans 16 amino acids. The V gene end was trimmed by 1 base and the J gene end by 3 bases; junction bases not matched to a gene: 6. Looked up from germline, CDR1 is SGHAT and CDR2 is FQNNGV. The CDR3 DNA is TGTGCCAGCAGCTTAGTAGTCGGCGGGAGGACAGATACGCAGTATTTT. It is translated as CASSLVVGGRTDTQYF.

As DNA, the CDR3 is TGCGCCAGCAGCTCGGGACAGGGGGCGACTAACTATGGCTACACCTTC. This sequence encodes CASSSGQGATNYGYTF. The chain recombines TRBV5-1 with TRBJ1-2; 12 bases line up with TRBD1. Losses at the gene ends were 3 bases for V and 0 bases for J; bases not matched to a gene: 3. Per germline, CDR1 SGHRS and CDR2 YFSETQ. CDR3 size: 16 residues.

This clonotype came up a few times. The chain is built from TRBV30 and TRBJ2-1, with D uncertain. Trimming took off 3 bases at V and 6 bases at J, with 15 bases between the two ends. Germline CDR1 is GTSNPN and CDR2 is SVGIG (reference sequence). The CDR3 has 14 residues. CDR3 bases: TGTGCCTGGAGACCGGGTCGGTATTTCAATGAGCAGTTCTTC. Protein sequence: CAWRPGRYFNEQFF.

On this clonotype: A single base separates this from a much larger clone, so it may be a read error. The chain carries TRBV5-1 and TRBJ2-1, with 7 bases aligning to TRBD2. CDR1 and CDR2 (germline): SGHRS, YFSETQ. CDR3 size: 15 residues. V shed 4 bases and J 2 bases; nucleotides not matched to a gene: 6. This CDR3 is CASSTGTTAYNEQFF. CDR3 in DNA: TGCGCCAGCAGCACCGGGACTACCGCCTACAATGAGCAGTTCTTC.

V gene TRBV5-1 combines with J gene TRBJ1-2; 7 bases align to TRBD1. Losses at the gene ends were 4 bases for V and 4 bases for J; bases not matched to a gene: 4. The germline V gene has CDR1 SGHRS and CDR2 YFSETQ. This CDR3 region has 13 residues. The CDR3 bases are TGCGCCAGCAGCGCGACAGGGTCCTATGGCTACACCTTC. Its protein is CASSATGSYGYTF.

V gene TRBV12-3 or TRBV12-4 combines with J gene TRBJ2-7; D is perhaps TRBD1 or TRBD2 (6 bases each). This CDR3 contains 16 residues. Trimming removed 3 bases at V and 4 bases at J, with 19 bases between. The CDR3 is CASSFGQRGVAYEQYF. CDR3 coding DNA: TGTGCCAGCAGTTTCGGGCAGAGGGGGGTAGCGTACGAGCAGTACTTC.

The chain recombines TRBV12-3 or TRBV12-4 with TRBJ1-1; D unclear. V lost 7 bases, J lost 1 base, and 13 bases lay in between. The length of the CDR3 is 14 residues. The CDR3 sequence is CASTPDGGNTEAFF. The CDR3 DNA sequence: TGTGCCAGCACCCCTGATGGAGGGAACACTGAAGCTTTCTTT.

In its sample, this clonotype was seen a few times. This chain links TRBV5-1 with TRBJ2-5; the D gene is possibly TRBD2 (6 bases). Between the trimmed V and J ends, which lost 0 bases and 1 base, there was a span of 19 bases. The CDR3 loop spans 18 amino acids. The germline gives CDR1 SGHRS, CDR2 YFSETQ. The CDR3, as DNA: TGCGCCAGCAGCTTGGCACTAGCCACGACTAAAGTCCAAGAGACCCAGTACTTC. Translating it yields CASSLALATTKVQETQYF.

The gene calls are TRBV4-1 and TRBJ1-3; no clear D gene. V was pared by 4 bases and J by 3 bases, with 10 bases between. CDR3 length: 14 amino acids. Germline V CDR1 and CDR2: MGHRA, YSYEKL. The CDR3 loop reads CASSPRTVGNTIYF. The CDR3 bases are TGCGCCAGCAGCCCCCGGACTGTTGGAAACACCATATATTTT.